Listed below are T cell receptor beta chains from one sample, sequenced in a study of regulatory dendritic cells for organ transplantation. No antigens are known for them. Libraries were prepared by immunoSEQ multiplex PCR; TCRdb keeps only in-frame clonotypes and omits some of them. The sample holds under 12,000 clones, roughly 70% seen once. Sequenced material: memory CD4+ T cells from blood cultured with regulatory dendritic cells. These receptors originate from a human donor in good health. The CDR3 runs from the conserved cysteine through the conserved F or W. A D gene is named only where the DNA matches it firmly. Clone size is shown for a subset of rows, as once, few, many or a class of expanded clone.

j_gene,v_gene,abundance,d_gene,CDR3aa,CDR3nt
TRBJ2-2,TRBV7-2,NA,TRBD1,CASSPTRGTGINTGELFF,TGTGCCAGCAGCCCAACCCGAGGGACAGGGATAAACACCGGGGAGCTGTTTTTT
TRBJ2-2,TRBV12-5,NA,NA,CASGPGGSNTGELFF,TGTGCTAGTGGTCCTGGGGGGTCGAACACCGGGGAGCTGTTTTTT
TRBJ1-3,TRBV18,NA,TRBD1,CASSPQGNSGNTIYF,TGTGCCAGCTCCCCACAGGGGAACTCTGGAAACACCATATATTTT
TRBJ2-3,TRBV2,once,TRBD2,CASSPTSGGAGADTQYF,TGTGCCAGCAGTCCGACTAGCGGGGGGGCTGGGGCAGATACGCAGTATTTT
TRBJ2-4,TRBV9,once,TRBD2,CASSVNQLADIQYF,TGTGCCAGCAGCGTTAACCAGCTAGCGGACATTCAGTACTTC
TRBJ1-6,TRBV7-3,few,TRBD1,CASSLRGPQGLDHNSPLHF,TGTGCCAGCAGCCTTAGGGGGCCACAGGGGCTGGATCATAATTCACCCCTCCACTTT
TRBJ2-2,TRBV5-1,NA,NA,CASSLARGTGELFF,TGCGCCAGCAGCTTGGCCCGGGGCACCGGGGAGCTGTTTTTT
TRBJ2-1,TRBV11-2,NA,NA,CASSNQGSHQGEQFF,TGTGCCAGCAGCAACCAGGGGTCCCATCAGGGTGAGCAGTTCTTC
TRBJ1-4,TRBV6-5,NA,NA,CASSSSPATNEKLFF,TGTGCCAGCAGTTCGTCACCAGCAACTAATGAAAAACTGTTTTTT
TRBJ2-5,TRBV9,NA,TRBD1,CASSAGDRAQETQYF,TGTGCCAGCAGCGCCGGGGACAGAGCCCAAGAGACCCAGTACTTC
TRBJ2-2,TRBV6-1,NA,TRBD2,CASSVTSGHGELFF,TGTGCCAGCAGTGTTACTAGCGGTCACGGGGAGCTGTTTTTT
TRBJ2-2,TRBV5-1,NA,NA,CASSLTQTTGELFF,TGCGCCAGCAGCTTAACACAGACCACCGGGGAGCTGTTTTTT
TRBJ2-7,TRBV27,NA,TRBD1,CASSSWTGGNEQYF,TGTGCCAGCAGTTCCTGGACAGGGGGGAACGAGCAGTACTTC
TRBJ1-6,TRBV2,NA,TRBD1,CAGNRGQSSPLHF,TGTGCCGGTAACAGGGGGCAAAGTTCACCCCTCCACTTT
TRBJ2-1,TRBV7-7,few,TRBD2,CASSPSGGSGEQFF,TGTGCCAGCAGCCCTAGCGGGGGGTCCGGTGAGCAGTTCTTC
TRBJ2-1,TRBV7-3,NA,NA,CASSSARGSSYNEQFF,TGTGCCAGCAGCTCCGCCCGGGGGAGCTCCTACAATGAGCAGTTCTTC
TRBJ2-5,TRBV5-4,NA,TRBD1,CASSMTGTGALQQYF,TGTGCCAGCAGCATGACGGGGACAGGAGCTTTGCAGCAGTACTTC
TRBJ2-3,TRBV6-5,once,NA,CASSYSMGRTTDTQYF,TGTGCCAGCAGTTACTCGATGGGGCGAACCACAGATACGCAGTATTTT
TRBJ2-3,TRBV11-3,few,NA,CASSLRLAGDTQYF,TGTGCCAGCAGCTTAAGGCTAGCAGGCGATACGCAGTATTTT
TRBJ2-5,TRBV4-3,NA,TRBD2,CASSQELAGGPRKTQYF,TGCGCCAGCAGCCAAGAACTAGCGGGGGGGCCCAGGAAGACCCAGTACTTC
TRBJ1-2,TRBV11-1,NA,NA,CASSLFGDYGYTF,TGTGCCAGCAGCTTATTCGGGGACTATGGCTACACCTTC
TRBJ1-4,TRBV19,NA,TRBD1,CASSTRQGREKLFF,TGTGCCAGTAGTACCCGACAGGGGAGGGAAAAACTGTTTTTT
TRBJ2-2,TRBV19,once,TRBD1,CASSTTGGGELFF,TGTGCCAGTAGTACCACAGGGGGCGGGGAGCTGTTTTTT
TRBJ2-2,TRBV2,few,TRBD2,CASSGPAGVTGELFF,TGTGCCAGCAGTGGTCCAGCGGGGGTCACCGGGGAGCTGTTTTTT
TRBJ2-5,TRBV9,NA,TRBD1,CASSVQGARETQYF,TGTGCCAGCAGCGTTCAGGGGGCGAGGGAGACCCAGTACTTC
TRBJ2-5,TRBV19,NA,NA,CASSARDTGKGRSQYF,TGTGCCAGTAGTGCCCGGGACACGGGAAAGGGGAGATCCCAGTACTTC
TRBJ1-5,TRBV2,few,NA,CASRGITGNNQPQHF,TGTGCCAGCAGGGGGATTACGGGGAACAATCAGCCCCAGCATTTT
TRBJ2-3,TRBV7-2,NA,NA,CASSPQGLVENTQYF,TGTGCCAGCAGCCCTCAGGGCCTGGTTGAGAATACGCAGTATTTT
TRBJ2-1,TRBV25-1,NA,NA,CASSEGHGNEQFF,TGTGCCAGCAGTGAGGGCCACGGAAATGAGCAGTTCTTC
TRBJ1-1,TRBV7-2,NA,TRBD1,CASSPQGALTNTEAFF,TGTGCCAGCAGTCCACAGGGGGCCCTAACGAACACTGAAGCTTTCTTT
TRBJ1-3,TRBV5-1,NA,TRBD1,CASSLVGQGANAGNTIYF,TGCGCCAGCAGCTTGGTCGGACAGGGGGCGAATGCTGGAAACACCATATATTTT
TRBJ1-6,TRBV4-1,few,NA,CASSQTPGQGGSPLHF,TGCGCCAGCAGCCAGACTCCGGGCCAAGGGGGTTCACCCCTCCACTTT
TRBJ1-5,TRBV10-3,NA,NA,CAISESLGRRQPQHF,TGTGCCATCAGTGAGTCTCTGGGTAGGAGACAGCCCCAGCATTTT
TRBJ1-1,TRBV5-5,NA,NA,CASSLGGLSTEAFF,TGTGCCAGCAGCCTAGGAGGTTTGAGCACTGAAGCTTTCTTT
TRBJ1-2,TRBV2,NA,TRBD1,CASRITPTGGGGYTF,TGTGCCAGCAGGATAACCCCGACAGGGGGCGGTGGCTACACCTTC
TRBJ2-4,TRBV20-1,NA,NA,CSARAENIQYF,TGCAGTGCTAGAGCCGAAAACATTCAGTACTTC
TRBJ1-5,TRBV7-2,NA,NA,CASSLEGGSNQPQHF,TGTGCCAGCAGCTTAGAGGGAGGAAGCAATCAGCCCCAGCATTTT